Detailed here is one TCR beta chain. These data belong to a study of CD8 T cells in Susac syndrome. There are 16 residues in the CDR3. Germline loops: CDR1 SEHNR, CDR2 FQNEAQ (reference sequence). V was cut by 5 bases and J by 3 bases, with 20 bases left in between. cDNA came from about 0.5 to 1 ug RNA primed by random hexamers. TCRdb called the immunoSEQ multiplex PCR reads again in MiXCR, with one record for every CDR3 protein. The repertoire includes over 20,000 distinct CDR3 sequences, over 85% of them detected once, and 0.55% to 0.7% sits in the top ten. The material sequenced was CD8+ T cells from PBMCs. The receptor was derived from a human donor with Susac syndrome. The rearrangement joins TRBV7-9 to TRBJ2-7; the D is unclear. The CDR3 DNA sequence: TGTGCCAGCAGCCCCCCAAACCTGCAGGAACTCTACGAGCAGTACTTC. Translation: CASSPPNLQELYEQYF. The full variable domain, in which reference TRBV7-9 and TRBJ2-7 provide the parts outside the CDR3, is DTGVSQNPRHKITKRGQNVTFRCDPISEHNRLYWYRQTLGQGPEFLTYFQNEAQLEKSRLLSDRFSAERPKGSFSTLEIQRTEQGDSAMYLCASSPPNLQELYEQYFGPGTRLTVT.